This T cell receptor beta chain was captured in a study of blood T cell repertoires in COVID-19. Study-level information: Whether acute or convalescent, the COVID-19 samples came from the United States, Italy and Spain. In each case, the material was cDNA or gDNA derived from T cells, B-cell-depleted T cells, or PBMCs.

Authors' processing steps: Estimated nucleated cell counts came from reference gene primer amplification. Libraries were prepared by immunoSEQ multiplex PCR; TCRdb keeps only in-frame clonotypes and omits some of them. The V and J calls and clone size are taken from that table; D and trimming were inferred from the DNA. This table has around 70,000 clones, 89% appearing once. Sequenced sample: peripheral blood. The TCR originated in a man at least 80 years old with acute or convalescent COVID-19.

Here the CDR3 DNA reads TGTGCCACCGTGGGGCGGGACAATCAGCCCCAGCATTTT. This codes for CATVGRDNQPQHF. V is TRBV6-5 and J is TRBJ1-5, with D possibly TRBD1 on 5 matching bases. V lost 10 bases, J lost 3 bases, and 13 bases lay in between. Per germline, CDR1 MNHEY and CDR2 SVGAGI. The CDR3 runs to 13 residues.